A single sample gave rise to the 14 T cell receptor beta chains below, sequenced in a study of blood T cells in healthy people across ages. Then a second PCR, running roughly 6 to 12 cycles, was carried out with a sample-barcoded 5' primer and a J-beta primer mix. TCRdb processed the 5' RACE reads anew with MiXCR; each CDR3 protein has one entry. The sample contains about 730,000 distinct CDR3 sequences, about 42% of which appear only once. Sequencing was done on a sample of blood. The receptors were sampled from a woman aged 60-70 years in good health.

The chain has TRBV4-2 and TRBJ2-1; D unclear. The CDR3 spans 12 residues. The V end was cut by 1 base, the J end by 6 bases, with 4 bases between. Germline CDR1 LGHNA, CDR2 YNFKEQ. CDR3 loop: CASSQVPNEQFF. In DNA form, the CDR3 reads TGTGCCAGCAGCCAAGTCCCCAATGAGCAGTTCTTC.

The gene calls are TRBV25-1 and TRBJ1-2; 8 bases map to TRBD1. The V segment lost 0 bases and the J segment 4 bases; nucleotides outside the gene matches: 7. This CDR3 has 16 amino acids. Germline V gives CDR1 MGHDK, CDR2 SYGVNS. CDR3 sequence (DNA): TGTGCCAGCAGTGAATATGGGCGGCAGGGGGCCTATGGCTACACCTTC. Residues: CASSEYGRQGAYGYTF.

In this sample, this clonotype turned up many times. This chain uses TRBV4-2 with TRBJ2-3; 9 bases are a match to TRBD2. Trimming at V came to 4 bases and at J to 0 bases, leaving 11 bases not matched to a gene. The CDR3 sequence is 18 residues long. Germline CDR1 reads LGHNA; CDR2 reads YNFKEQ. CDR3 protein: CASSLFPPTSGSTDTQYF. Here the CDR3 DNA reads TGTGCCAGCAGCCTATTCCCCCCGACTAGCGGTAGCACAGATACGCAGTATTTT.

The DNA of the CDR3 is TGTGCCAGCAGCTTCGACGGAGGGGTTACCTACGAGCAGTACTTC. This sequence encodes CASSFDGGVTYEQYF. This chain connects TRBV9 to TRBJ2-7, with D perhaps matching TRBD2 (6 bases). With 4 bases removed from V and 2 bases from J, the gap between germline ends came to 16 bases. CDR1 and CDR2 (germline): SGDLS, YYNGEE. This CDR3 is 15 amino acids long.

The table lists this clonotype with many counts. The chain recombines TRBV29-1 with TRBJ2-5; 9 bases are shared with TRBD1. The CDR3 sequence is 13 residues long. Germline CDR1 reads SQVTM; CDR2 reads ANQGSEA. V dropped 5 bases and J dropped 4; count of bases not matched to a gene: 5. DNA of the CDR3: TGCAGCGTTTCGGGACAGGGTTTAGAGACCCAGTACTTC. This translates into CSVSGQGLETQYF.

This clonotype was counted only a few times. The J gene is TRBJ2-6, the V gene TRBV7-3; D call uncertain. The germline V gene encodes CDR1 SGHTA and CDR2 FQGTGA. Trimming stripped 4 bases from V and 0 bases from J, with 7 bases between. The CDR3 loop spans 15 amino acids. Written as DNA, the CDR3 is TGTGCCAGCAGCTCTTTCATCTCTGGGGCCAACGTCCTGACTTTC. Translation: CASSSFISGANVLTF.

A word on this clonotype: This could be a read error, since a much larger clone is one nucleotide away. This chain links TRBV29-1 with TRBJ2-1, with 9 bases identical to TRBD2. Gene TRBJ2-7 matches the end of the DNA better, so the J call may be wrong. This CDR3 spans 13 amino acids. Germline V gene data show CDR1 as SQVTM and CDR2 as ANQGSEA. The DNA of the CDR3 is TGCAGCGTCCGGACTAGCGCGCACAATGAGCAGTACTTC. This encodes CSVRTSAHNEQYF.

The gene calls are TRBV6-1 and TRBJ1-2; unclear D gene. Trimming removed 5 bases from V and 8 bases from J, with 9 bases in between. Per germline, CDR1 MNHNS and CDR2 SASEGT. The CDR3 is 11 amino acids. The CDR3 nucleotides read TGTGCCAGCAGTCCCCGCGCGGGCTACACCTTC. The encoded protein is CASSPRAGYTF.

The V gene is TRBV6-6, the J gene TRBJ1-1, with a possible D match to TRBD1 (5 bases). The V and J ends lost 5 bases and 5 bases respectively, with 12 bases between them. Germline V gene data show CDR1 as MNHNY and CDR2 as SVGAGI (reference sequence). The CDR3 runs 13 residues. The CDR3 spells CASSPGGETEAFF. The CDR3, as DNA: TGTGCCAGCAGTCCCGGGGGGGAAACTGAAGCTTTCTTT.

The rearrangement uses TRBV29-1 and TRBJ2-3, with D perhaps TRBD1 (6 bases). The CDR3 has 16 residues. CDR1 is SQVTM and CDR2 is ANQGSEA in the germline V gene. Trimming stripped 4 bases from V and 0 bases from J, with 17 bases between. The CDR3 DNA is TGCAGCGTTGCTAACTGGGACAACTTAAGCACAGATACGCAGTATTTT. It is translated as CSVANWDNLSTDTQYF.

The chain joins TRBV19 to TRBJ1-5; D uncertain. The germline V gene encodes CDR1 LNHDA and CDR2 SQIVND (reference sequence). The CDR3 has 15 amino acids. Between the trimmed V and J ends, which lost 6 bases and 7 bases, there was a span of 19 bases. The DNA of the CDR3 is TGTGCCAGTAGCGCCGAACGGGGTTTTGACCAGCCCCAGCATTTT. It translates to CASSAERGFDQPQHF.

A remark on this clonotype: This may be a read error, as it is one base from a much larger clone. The chain employs TRBV7-9 and TRBJ2-1; TRBD2 might be the D (6 bases). Germline assignment: CDR1 SEHNR and CDR2 FQNEAQ (reference sequence). This CDR3 contains 14 residues. V was shortened by 5 bases and J by 0 bases, with 8 bases between the two germline ends. Here the CDR3 DNA reads TGTGCCAGCAGCCGGGAGAGCTCCTACAATGAGCAGTTCTTC. Amino acid sequence: CASSRESSYNEQFF.

The chain recombines TRBV3-1 with TRBJ1-6; possibly TRBD1 for D (5 bases). Trimming pared 4 bases from V and 7 bases from J, leaving 11 bases between. This CDR3 comprises 14 residues. Germline CDR1 LGHDT, CDR2 YNNKEL (reference sequence). CDR3 DNA: TGTGCCAGCAGCCCCGGGGCTCAAAATTCACCCCTCCACTTT. Translated: CASSPGAQNSPLHF.

The chain employs TRBV12-3 or TRBV12-4 and TRBJ2-3; TRBD2 agrees at 8 bases. Germline trimming cut 4 bases from V and 6 bases from J; bases unmatched to any gene: 6. CDR3 length: 14 amino acids. CDR3 region: CASSYLSGSDTQYF. The CDR3 DNA reads TGTGCCAGCAGTTACCTCAGCGGGAGTGATACGCAGTATTTT.